Following are 13 T cell receptor beta chains from one sample sequenced in a study of CD8 T cells in Susac syndrome. A quantity of about 0.45 to 1 ug RNA underwent reverse transcription using random hexamers. Via MiXCR, TCRdb re-called the immunoSEQ multiplex PCR reads, giving one row per CDR3 protein. The sample has approximately 150,000 distinct CDR3 sequences, 90% to 95% seen once. The sample consisted of CD4+ T cells from PBMCs. The source is a human donor with multiple sclerosis.

The chain combines TRBV23-1 with TRBJ2-1, with a tentative D call TRBD2 (7 bases). TRBV23-1 is an ORF for which the function is uncertain. The CDR3 length is 19 residues. Trimming cost V 7 bases and J 4 bases, with 29 bases left between them. CDR3 residues: CASTPVGRRGAALYNEQFF. The CDR3 nucleotides are TGCGCCAGCACCCCGGTCGGGAGGAGGGGGGCGGCTCTTTACAATGAGCAGTTCTTC.

The rearrangement uses TRBV3-1 and TRBJ2-5, with unresolved D. Germline values: CDR1 LGHDT, CDR2 YNNKEL (reference sequence). V dropped 4 bases and J dropped 9 bases, with 9 bases sitting between them. This CDR3 is 11 amino acids long. This CDR3 is CASSLGPPQYF. The DNA of the CDR3 is TGTGCCAGCAGCCTTGGACCTCCCCAGTACTTC.

CDR3 sequence: CASSQGWSNTEAFF. Here the CDR3 DNA reads TGTGCCAGCTCTCAGGGGTGGTCGAACACTGAAGCTTTCTTT. V gene TRBV18 combines with J gene TRBJ1-1; TRBD1 is a possible D gene (6 bases). Per the germline V gene, CDR1 is KGHSH and CDR2 is LQKENI. This CDR3 has 14 residues. Trimming shortened V by 6 bases and J by 1 base, and 12 bases separated the two germline ends. The full variable domain, its missing parts supplied by reference TRBV18 and TRBJ1-1, is NAGVMQNPRHLVRRRGQEARLRCSPMKGHSHVYWYRQLPEEGLKFMVYLQKENIIDESGMPKERFSAEFPKEGPSILRIQQVVRGDSAAYFCASSQGWSNTEAFFGQGTRLTVV.

The J gene is TRBJ2-6, the V gene TRBV28; no clear D. The CDR3 is 16 residues long. V dropped 3 bases and J dropped 0 bases, with 9 bases sitting between them. The germline gives CDR1 MDHEN, CDR2 SYDVKM. The CDR3, as DNA: TGTGCCAGCAGTTTTAGGTCAGCCTCTGGGGCCAACGTCCTGACTTTC. Protein: CASSFRSASGANVLTF.

The rearrangement links TRBV29-1 to TRBJ2-3; no clear D gene. The germline V gene has CDR1 SQVTM and CDR2 ANQGSEA. The CDR3 runs 12 residues. V was pared by 6 bases and J by 3 bases, with 10 bases between. This chain's CDR3 is CSVAAETDTQYF. In DNA, the CDR3 is TGCAGCGTCGCGGCCGAAACAGATACGCAGTATTTT.

This chain connects TRBV20-1 to TRBJ2-5; a weak D match, TRBD1 (6 bases). Trimming removed 4 bases at V and 2 bases at J, with 11 bases between. In germline, CDR1 is DFQATT, CDR2 SNEGSKA (reference sequence). CDR3 length: 13 residues. CDR3 region: CSAKQTGQETQYF. The CDR3 region has the DNA TGCAGTGCTAAACAGACAGGACAAGAGACCCAGTACTTC.

This chain connects TRBV6-1 to TRBJ2-1; D is possibly TRBD2 (5 bases). V lost 0 bases, J lost 8 bases, and 5 bases lay in between. Germline-derived CDR1 and CDR2 are MNHNS and SASEGT. The CDR3 contains 12 residues. CDR3 loop: CASSEAGDEQFF. The CDR3 region has the DNA TGTGCCAGCAGTGAAGCCGGGGATGAGCAGTTCTTC.

V is TRBV7-9 and J is TRBJ2-1, with 8 bases that match TRBD2. There are 15 residues in the CDR3. Germline V gene lookup returns CDR1 SEHNR and CDR2 FQNEAQ (reference sequence). Trimming took 1 base from V and 7 from J; bases not matched to a gene: 6. The CDR3 DNA reads as TGTGCCAGCAGCTTAGTCGGGGGGGCCGGGAATGAGCAGTTCTTC. This sequence encodes CASSLVGGAGNEQFF.

J is TRBJ1-5 and V is TRBV7-9; D is undetermined. Germline values: CDR1 SEHNR, CDR2 FQNEAQ (reference sequence). The CDR3 is 13 residues long. Trimming stripped 5 bases from V and 3 bases from J, with 8 bases between. CDR3 protein: CASSRSDNQPQHF. Here the CDR3 DNA reads TGTGCCAGCAGCCGGTCAGACAATCAGCCCCAGCATTTT.

The chain combines TRBV20-1 with TRBJ2-4; D not resolved. The CDR3 spans 11 residues. The ends were cut back, 5 bases at V and 2 bases at J, with 4 bases in the middle. Germline loops: CDR1 DFQATT, CDR2 SNEGSKA (reference sequence). In DNA, the CDR3 is TGCAGTGCTCTCCCCAAAAACATTCAGTACTTC. This gives the protein CSALPKNIQYF.

The chain has TRBV28 and TRBJ2-5, with D perhaps TRBD1 (5 bases). Germline V lookup: CDR1 MDHEN, CDR2 SYDVKM. This CDR3 region has 13 residues. Deletions cut 10 bases from V and 4 bases from J, with 16 bases between. The CDR3 coding sequence is TGTGCCATCAGCGCCCGGACACGAGAGACCCAGTACTTC. This encodes CAISARTRETQYF.

The genes are TRBV2 and TRBJ2-7; tentatively, D is TRBD2 (5 bases). The CDR3 has 11 amino acids. CDR1 and CDR2 from the germline V gene are SNHLY and FYNNEI. V was clipped by 6 bases and J by 9 bases, with 12 bases between them. In DNA, the CDR3 is TGTGCCAGCAGAGAACTAGTCGGGCAGTACTTC. Translating it yields CASRELVGQYF.

The J gene is TRBJ1-1, the V gene TRBV29-1; maybe TRBD1 (5 bases). Trimming removed 7 bases from V and 0 bases from J, with 12 bases in between. Germline CDR1 and CDR2: SQVTM and ANQGSEA. The CDR3 sequence is 13 residues long. In nucleotides, the CDR3 is TGCAGCGCCCGACAGTACATGAACACTGAAGCTTTCTTT. Translating it yields CSARQYMNTEAFF.